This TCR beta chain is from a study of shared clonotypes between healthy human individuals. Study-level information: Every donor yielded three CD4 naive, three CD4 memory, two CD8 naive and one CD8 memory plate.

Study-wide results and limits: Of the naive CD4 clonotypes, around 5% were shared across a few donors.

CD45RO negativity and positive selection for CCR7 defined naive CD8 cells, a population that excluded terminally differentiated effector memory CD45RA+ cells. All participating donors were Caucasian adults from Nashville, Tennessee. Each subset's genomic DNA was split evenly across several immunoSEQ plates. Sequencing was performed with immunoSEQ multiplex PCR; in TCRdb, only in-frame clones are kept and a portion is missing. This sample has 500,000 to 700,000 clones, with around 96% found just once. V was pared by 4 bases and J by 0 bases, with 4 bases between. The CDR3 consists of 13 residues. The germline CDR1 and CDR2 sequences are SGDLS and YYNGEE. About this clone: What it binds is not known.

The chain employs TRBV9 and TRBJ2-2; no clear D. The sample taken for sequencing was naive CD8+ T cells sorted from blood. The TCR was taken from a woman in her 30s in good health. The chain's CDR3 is CASSLANTGELFF. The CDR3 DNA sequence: TGTGCCAGCAGCTTAGCGAACACCGGGGAGCTGTTTTTT.